This TCR beta chain originates from a study of blood T cell repertoires in COVID-19. At the level of the study: In each case, the material was cDNA or gDNA derived from T cells, B-cell-depleted T cells, or PBMCs.

The CDR3 sequence is 14 residues long. V shed 3 bases, J shed 2 bases, and the junction held 2 bases outside the gene matches. Germline V gene data show CDR1 as SNHLY and CDR2 as FYNNEI. The cohort comprised adults aged about 18 to 89 years residing in some 24 US areas. Participants had their cohort set by participant-reported clinical history. Original methodology: Reference gene primer amplification yielded estimated nucleated cell counts. Assay used: immunoSEQ multiplex PCR; TCRdb lists only in-frame clones, some missing. The DNA was the basis for D and trimming; V, J and clone size are from that table. This sample has 250,000 to 300,000 clones, with approximately 91% found just once.

The TCR comes from a young woman who had recovered from COVID-19. This chain joins TRBV2 and TRBJ1-1, with TRBD1 identical over 8 bases. Input material: PBMCs or T cells enriched from blood (not recorded which). The CDR3: CASSDQGANTEAFF. The CDR3 DNA is TGTGCCAGCAGTGACCAGGGGGCCAACACTGAAGCTTTCTTT. The full variable domain, in which reference TRBV2 and TRBJ1-1 provide the parts outside the CDR3, is EPEVTQTPSHQVTQMGQEVILRCVPISNHLYFYWYRQILGQKVEFLVSFYNNEISEKSEIFDDQFSVERPDGSNFTLKIRSTKLEDSAMYFCASSDQGANTEAFFGQGTRLTVV.